One and the same sample provided the 21 T cell receptor beta chains below, sequenced in a study of cytotoxic CD8 clonotypes in ibrutinib-treated CLL. The assay was immunoSEQ multiplex PCR, and TCRdb's table has in-frame clones only and misses some. The table has 20,000 to 30,000 clones, roughly 62% seen once. Sequencing was performed on PBMCs, taken after 24 months of ibrutinib treatment. Receptor source: a human donor with chronic lymphocytic leukemia.

This rearrangement joins TRBV7-9 to TRBJ1-1; D gene uncertain. V lost 2 bases, J lost 8 bases, and 3 bases lay in between. The V gene's germline CDR1 is SEHNR and CDR2 FQNEAQ (reference sequence). CDR3 length: 10 residues. The CDR3 DNA reads TGTGCCAGCAGCTTAAGGGAAGCTTTCTTT. Protein: CASSLREAFF.

The rearrangement links TRBV14 to TRBJ1-3; D not resolved. V lost 1 base to trimming and J lost 2 bases, with 9 bases between them. CDR3 length: 15 amino acids. Germline-derived CDR1 and CDR2 are SGHDN and FVKESK. This chain's CDR3 is CASSQGLFAGNTIYF. CDR3 DNA: TGTGCCAGCAGCCAAGGGTTGTTCGCTGGAAACACCATATATTTT.

Of note for this clone: A junction end diverges from the germline sequence, so it may reflect a read error. This chain joins TRBV7-8 and TRBJ1-2; D is possibly TRBD1 (6 bases). Germline CDR1 and CDR2: SGHVS and FQNEAQ. The CDR3 contains 12 residues. CDR3 amino acids: CASSPPGGPNAF. Written as DNA, the CDR3 is TGTGCCAGCAGCCCGCCGGGGGGCCCAAACGCCTTC.

The chain joins TRBV10-3 to TRBJ1-1; D remains unclear. Germline V lookup: CDR1 ENHRY, CDR2 SYGVKD. With 9 bases removed from V and 5 bases from J, the gap between germline ends came to 7 bases. The CDR3 runs 10 residues. The CDR3 DNA is TGTGCCATGGGGAATACTGAAGCTTTCTTT. Amino acid sequence: CAMGNTEAFF.

The V call is TRBV29-1, the J call TRBJ1-3; no clear D gene. V was trimmed by 5 bases and J by 4 bases, leaving 6 bases between them. Germline CDR1 and CDR2: SQVTM and ANQGSEA. This CDR3 is built from 11 residues. The CDR3 here is CSVWVGNTIYF. The CDR3 bases are TGCAGCGTTTGGGTCGGAAACACCATATATTTT.

This clone appeared a few times. The chain is built from TRBV29-1 and TRBJ2-1; TRBD2 might be the D (6 bases). The CDR3 contains 14 residues. V lost 4 bases and J lost 4, with 14 bases in between. The germline V gene encodes CDR1 SQVTM and CDR2 ANQGSEA. CDR3 sequence reads: CSVAWGGDYNEQFF. CDR3 nucleotide sequence: TGCAGCGTTGCCTGGGGCGGGGATTACAATGAGCAGTTCTTC.

V and J are TRBV9 and TRBJ1-2, with D unclear. Between the trimmed V and J ends, which lost 0 bases and 4 bases, there was a span of 4 bases. Germline V gene data show CDR1 as SGDLS and CDR2 as YYNGEE. The CDR3 length is 12 residues. This CDR3 reads CASSVASYGYTF. The CDR3 DNA sequence: TGTGCCAGCAGCGTAGCGAGCTATGGCTACACCTTC.

This clone occurred a few times. The V and J genes are TRBV5-6 and TRBJ1-6; a weak D match, TRBD1 (5 bases). This CDR3 contains 16 residues. The germline V gene encodes CDR1 SGHDT and CDR2 YYEEEE. The V gene lost 5 bases and the J gene lost 3 bases, with 15 bases spanning the gap. CDR3: CASSSDRVLYNSPLHF. Here the CDR3 DNA reads TGTGCCAGCAGTTCTGACAGAGTTCTCTATAATTCACCCCTCCACTTT.

As to this clone: The germline gene is not matched at one end of the junction; a read error may be the cause. The gene calls are TRBV27 and TRBJ1-1, with D unclear. The CDR3 extends over 15 amino acids. Germline V gene lookup returns CDR1 MNHEY and CDR2 SMNVEV (reference sequence). CDR3 protein: CASSLSGIGTAQVYF. The CDR3, as DNA: TGTGCCAGCAGTTTATCGGGGATTGGTACAGCCCAAGTTTACTTT.

The chain has TRBV29-1 and TRBJ1-4, with unresolved D. Germline lookup yields CDR1 SQVTM and CDR2 ANQGSEA. V was trimmed by 4 bases and J by 7 bases, leaving 13 bases between them. The CDR3 has 13 amino acids. In nucleotides, the CDR3 is TGCAGCGTTGTAGGGCTTGATGGTGAAAAACTGTTTTTT. It codes for CSVVGLDGEKLFF.

By share, this clone counts as medium-sized. V is TRBV5-1 and J is TRBJ1-1, with TRBD1 identical over 12 bases. This CDR3 is 16 amino acids long. Germline lookup yields CDR1 SGHRS and CDR2 YFSETQ. V lost 0 bases to trimming and J lost 5 bases; unmatched junction nucleotides: 5. This CDR3 is CASSLAGQGAWTEAFF. Written as DNA, the CDR3 is TGCGCCAGCAGCTTGGCGGGACAGGGGGCATGGACTGAAGCTTTCTTT.

The chain combines TRBV12-5 with TRBJ2-2; D not resolved. The CDR3 has 14 residues. V lost 3 bases, J lost 3 bases, and 8 bases lay in between. Germline CDR1 LGHNT, CDR2 FRNRAP. The CDR3: CASGLNLDTGELFF. CDR3 coding DNA: TGTGCTAGTGGTTTAAATTTGGACACCGGGGAGCTGTTTTTT.

This chain links TRBV25-1 with TRBJ1-2; D remains unclear. The CDR3 totals 13 residues. Germline values: CDR1 MGHDK, CDR2 SYGVNS. Trimming cost V 10 bases and J 4 bases, with 16 bases left between them. This CDR3 is CATRGDTFYGYTF. In DNA form, the CDR3 reads TGTGCCACCAGAGGCGACACCTTCTATGGCTACACCTTC.

The chain carries TRBV5-1 and TRBJ2-7; 7 nucleotides line up with TRBD1. This CDR3 spans 13 amino acids. J lost 2 bases, V lost 5 bases, and 4 bases had no gene match. The germline CDR1 and CDR2 sequences are SGHRS and YFSETQ. CDR3 nucleotides: TGCGCCAGCAGAAGGCAGGGGGCCTACGAGCAGTACTTC. This sequence encodes CASRRQGAYEQYF.

The rearrangement joins TRBV19 to TRBJ1-1; a weak D match, TRBD1 (6 bases). Trimming cost V 10 bases and J 3 bases, with 12 bases left between them. The V gene's germline CDR1 is LNHDA and CDR2 SQIVND (reference sequence). This CDR3 is 12 amino acids long. This chain's CDR3 is CATRTDYTEAFF. DNA of the CDR3: TGTGCCACCCGGACAGACTACACTGAAGCTTTCTTT. The entire variable domain, with the rest obtained from reference TRBV19 and TRBJ1-1, is as follows: DGGITQSPKYLFRKEGQNVTLSCEQNLNHDAMYWYRQDPGQGLRLIYYSQIVNDFQKGDIAEGYSVSREKKESFPLTVTSAQKNPTAFYLCATRTDYTEAFFGQGTRLTVV.

Here the CDR3 reads CASSIGSRAHQPQHF. For the CDR3, the DNA is TGTGCCAGTAGTATAGGGAGCAGGGCCCATCAGCCCCAGCATTTT. This chain joins TRBV19 and TRBJ1-5; tentative D call: TRBD1 (5 bases). The V gene's germline CDR1 is LNHDA and CDR2 SQIVND (reference sequence). V lost 1 base and J lost 5, with 12 bases in between. The length of the CDR3 is 15 residues.

This clone was found a few times. The gene calls are TRBV9 and TRBJ1-1; possible D gene TRBD1, 5 bases. Trimming shortened V by 3 bases and J by 1 base, and 10 bases separated the two germline ends. The CDR3 has 14 amino acids. Per germline, CDR1 SGDLS and CDR2 YYNGEE. CDR3 sequence (DNA): TGTGCCAGCAGCGAGAAGGGGAGGAACACTGAAGCTTTCTTT. This codes for CASSEKGRNTEAFF.

The chain is built from TRBV2 and TRBJ2-5; D is ambiguous. This CDR3 is built from 13 residues. V shed 3 bases and J shed 5 bases, with 10 bases lying between them. Germline V gene sequence: CDR1 SNHLY, CDR2 FYNNEI. The CDR3 DNA sequence: TGTGCCAGCAGTGACGACCCCGCGGAGACCCAGTACTTC. Its protein product is CASSDDPAETQYF.

The rearrangement uses TRBV18 and TRBJ2-1, with D tentatively TRBD1 or TRBD2 (7 bases each). Trimming took off 6 bases at V and 1 base at J, with 16 bases between the two ends. The length of the CDR3 is 16 residues. Germline values: CDR1 KGHSH, CDR2 LQKENI. Here the CDR3 reads CASSGTQGGSYNEQFF. CDR3 in DNA: TGTGCCAGCTCGGGGACTCAGGGGGGGTCCTACAATGAGCAGTTCTTC.

Of note for this clone: The identical CDR3 is also encoded by other nucleotide sequences in the sample. The chain employs TRBV5-1 and TRBJ1-4, with a tentative D call TRBD1 (5 bases). Trimming removed 4 bases from V and 2 bases from J, with 12 bases in between. CDR3 size: 15 residues. From germline, CDR1 is SGHRS and CDR2 YFSETQ. CDR3 nucleotides: TGCGCCAGCAGCGAAGACAGAGGCACTAATGAAAAACTGTTTTTT. The encoded protein is CASSEDRGTNEKLFF.

J is TRBJ2-3 and V is TRBV5-1; 9 nucleotides line up with TRBD2. V lost 3 bases, J lost 3 bases, and 8 bases stayed unmatched. The V gene's germline CDR1 is SGHRS and CDR2 YFSETQ. The CDR3 totals 16 residues. CDR3 sequence: CASSWAIAGVTDTQYF. For the CDR3, the DNA is TGCGCCAGCAGCTGGGCCATAGCGGGGGTTACAGATACGCAGTATTTT.